The sequence of this T cell receptor beta chain was determined in a study of blood T cell repertoires in COVID-19. Overall study context: COVID-19 samples from acute and convalescent phases originated in the United States, Italy and Spain. T cells, B-cell-depleted T cells, or PBMCs supplied cDNA or gDNA.

The cohort comprised adults aged about 18 to 100 years residing in approximately 25 US areas. Study processing details: Reference gene primer amplification in the assay estimated nucleated cell counts. Sequencing was performed with immunoSEQ multiplex PCR; in TCRdb, only in-frame clones are kept and a portion is missing. The V and J calls and clone size come from that table; D and trimming were worked out from the DNA. The table records approximately 390,000 clones, 88% of them present only once. Germline CDR1 is SGDLS and CDR2 is YYNGEE. J gave up 2 bases and V 4 bases, and 6 bases lay outside the gene matches. The CDR3 consists of 15 residues.

The chain recombines TRBV9 with TRBJ1-2; 9 bases agree with TRBD1. This sequence was found in a woman aged 40 to 50 with acute COVID-19. Input material: PBMCs or T cells enriched from blood (not recorded which). The CDR3 nucleotides are TGTGCCAGCAGCTTCACCGGGACAGGGAACTATGGCTACACCTTC. Its protein product is CASSFTGTGNYGYTF.